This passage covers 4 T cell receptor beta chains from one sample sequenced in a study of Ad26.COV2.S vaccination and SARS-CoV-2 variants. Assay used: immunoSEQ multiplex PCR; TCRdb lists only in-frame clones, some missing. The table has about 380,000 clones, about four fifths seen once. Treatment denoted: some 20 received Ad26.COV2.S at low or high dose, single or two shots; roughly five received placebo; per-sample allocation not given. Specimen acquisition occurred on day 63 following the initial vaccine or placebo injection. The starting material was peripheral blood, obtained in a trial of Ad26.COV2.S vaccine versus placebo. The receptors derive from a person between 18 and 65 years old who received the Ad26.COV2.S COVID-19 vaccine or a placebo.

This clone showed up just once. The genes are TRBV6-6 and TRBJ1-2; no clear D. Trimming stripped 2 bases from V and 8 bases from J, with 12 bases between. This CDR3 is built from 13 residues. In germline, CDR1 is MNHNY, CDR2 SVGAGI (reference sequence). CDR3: CASSYPVMTGYTF. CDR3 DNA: TGTGCCAGCAGTTACCCCGTGATGACCGGCTACACCTTC.

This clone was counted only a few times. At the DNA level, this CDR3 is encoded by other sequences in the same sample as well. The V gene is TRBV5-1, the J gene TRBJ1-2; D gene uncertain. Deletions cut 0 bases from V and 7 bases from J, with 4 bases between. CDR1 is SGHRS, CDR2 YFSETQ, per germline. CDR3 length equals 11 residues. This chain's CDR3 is CASSLAGGYTF. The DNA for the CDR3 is TGCGCCAGCAGCTTGGCAGGTGGCTACACCTTC.

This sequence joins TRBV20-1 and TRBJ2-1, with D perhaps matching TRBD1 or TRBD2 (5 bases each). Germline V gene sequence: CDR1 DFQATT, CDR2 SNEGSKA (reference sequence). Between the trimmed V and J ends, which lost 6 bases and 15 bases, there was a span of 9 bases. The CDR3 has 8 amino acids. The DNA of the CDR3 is TGCAGTGCCGAGGGACGGTTCTTC. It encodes CSAEGRFF.

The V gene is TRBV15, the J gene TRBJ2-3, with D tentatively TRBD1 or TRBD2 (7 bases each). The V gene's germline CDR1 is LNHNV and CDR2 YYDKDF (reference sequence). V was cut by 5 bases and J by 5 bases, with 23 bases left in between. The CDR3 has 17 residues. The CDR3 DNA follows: TGTGCCACCAGCCCTCAACACGGGGGGACAGAAATAGATACGCAGTATTTT. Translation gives CATSPQHGGTEIDTQYF. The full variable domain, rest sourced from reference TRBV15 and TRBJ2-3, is DAMVIQNPRYQVTQFGKPVTLSCSQTLNHNVMYWYQQKSSQAPKLLFHYYDKDFNNEADTPDNFQSRRPNTSFCFLDIRSPGLGDTAMYLCATSPQHGGTEIDTQYFGPGTRLTVL.